This T cell receptor (beta chain) was sequenced for a study of cytomegalovirus exposure and HLA in healthy donors. This CDR3 has 15 residues. CDR1 and CDR2 (germline): KGHSH, LQKENI. The V gene end was trimmed by 0 bases and the J gene end by 2 bases; junction bases not matched to a gene: 3. The study drew the donors from its approximately 110-subject validation cohort, separate from the 666-subject first cohort. General study points: First-cohort TCR clusters were later found to tend to co-occur in the roughly 130 validation repertoires. In vitro confirmation showed a few CMV-associated chains to be CMV antigen specific. Some TCR beta chains (roughly 150 of them) were listed as cytomegalovirus-associated.

Generated by immunoSEQ multiplex PCR, the TCRdb table keeps only in-frame clones and is missing some. The table has around 150,000 clones, 70% to 85% seen once. Of note for this clone: What it binds is not known.

Source material: PBMCs. The clonotype was recovered from a man aged 25-40 years in good health and CMV-seropositive. The genes are TRBV18 and TRBJ2-7; 8 bases align to TRBD2. The CDR3 reads CASSPPSGTPYEQYF. The CDR3 nucleotides are TGTGCCAGCTCACCACCTAGCGGGACTCCCTACGAGCAGTACTTC.